The source of this T cell receptor beta chain is a study of cytomegalovirus exposure and HLA in healthy donors. After removal of 5 bases from V and 0 bases from J, the junction contained 6 bases not matched to a gene. Germline V gives CDR1 SEHNR, CDR2 FQNEAQ (reference sequence). The CDR3 runs 15 residues. In the PCR, 60 Vbeta and 13 Jbeta primers were used. The data were produced by immunoSEQ multiplex PCR, yet TCRdb's version contains in-frame clones alone and is incomplete. The sample shows 170,000 or so clones, around four fifths of them seen only once. This chain joins TRBV7-9 and TRBJ2-7; 8 bases are shared with TRBD1. The sequenced sample consisted of PBMCs. The clonotype comes from a girl aged 10 to 17 in good health and CMV-seropositive. CDR3 nucleotides: TGTGCCAGCAGCCGGACAGGGAAAAGCTCCTACGAGCAGTACTTC. Translation gives CASSRTGKSSYEQYF.